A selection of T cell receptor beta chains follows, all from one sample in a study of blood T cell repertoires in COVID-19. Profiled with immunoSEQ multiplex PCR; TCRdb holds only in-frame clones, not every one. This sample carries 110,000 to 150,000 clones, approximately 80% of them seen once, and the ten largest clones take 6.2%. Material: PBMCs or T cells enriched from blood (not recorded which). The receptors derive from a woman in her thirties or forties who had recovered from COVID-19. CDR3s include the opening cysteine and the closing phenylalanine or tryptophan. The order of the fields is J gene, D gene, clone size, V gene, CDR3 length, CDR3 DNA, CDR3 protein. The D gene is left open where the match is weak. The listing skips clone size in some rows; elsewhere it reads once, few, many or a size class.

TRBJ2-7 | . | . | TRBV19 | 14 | TGTGCCAGTAGTACTACCGGACTTTCCTACGAGCAGTACTTC | CASSTTGLSYEQYF
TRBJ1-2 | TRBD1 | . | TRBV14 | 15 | TGTGCCAGCAGCCAATTTCCGGGACAGGGAAATGGCTACACCTTC | CASSQFPGQGNGYTF
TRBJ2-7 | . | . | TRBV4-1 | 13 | TGCGCCAGCAGCCAAGATCAGGGCTACGAGCAGTACTTC | CASSQDQGYEQYF
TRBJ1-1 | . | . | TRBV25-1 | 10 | TGTGCCAGCGGCCAGGGTCCAGCTTTCTTT | CASGQGPAFF
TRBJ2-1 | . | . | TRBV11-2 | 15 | TGTGCCAGCAACTCCGGGACGGGGAGGTCCGGTGAGCAGTTCTTC | CASNSGTGRSGEQFF
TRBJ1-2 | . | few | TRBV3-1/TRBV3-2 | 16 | TGTGCCAGCAGCCTCAGAGCGGGCAGAATGAACTATGGCTACACCTTC | CASSLRAGRMNYGYTF
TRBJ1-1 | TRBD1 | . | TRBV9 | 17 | TGTGCCAGCAGTCAGGGACCCTACAGGGGGCAGAACACTGAAGCTTTCTTT | CASSQGPYRGQNTEAFF
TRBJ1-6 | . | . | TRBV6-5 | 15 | TGTGCCAGCAGTTACTCGACTCGGGGGAATTCACCCCTCCACTTT | CASSYSTRGNSPLHF
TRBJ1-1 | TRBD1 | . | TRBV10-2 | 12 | TGCGCCAGCAGGACAGGGGACACTGAAGCTTTCTTT | CASRTGDTEAFF
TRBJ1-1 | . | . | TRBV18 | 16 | TGTGCCAGCTCACCAAAGGCTGCAGGGGCGCCCACTGAAGCTTTCTTT | CASSPKAAGAPTEAFF
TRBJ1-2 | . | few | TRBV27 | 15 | TGTGCCAGCAGTTTATCTGGCAGGGGAAGAGAAGGCTACACCTTC | CASSLSGRGREGYTF
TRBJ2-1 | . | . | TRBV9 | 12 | TGTGCCAGCAGCGTAGTAGGCGGTGAGCAGTTCTTC | CASSVVGGEQFF
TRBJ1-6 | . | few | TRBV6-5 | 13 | TGTGCCAGCACTGCGGCCTACCATTCACCCCTCCACTTT | CASTAAYHSPLHF
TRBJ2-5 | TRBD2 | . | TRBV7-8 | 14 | TGTGCCAGCAGCCCCGGACTAGCGGGAGAGACCCAGTACTTC | CASSPGLAGETQYF
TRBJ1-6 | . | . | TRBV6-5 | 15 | TGTGCCAGCAGTCGCACGGGGGGATTAAATTCACCCCTCCACTTT | CASSRTGGLNSPLHF
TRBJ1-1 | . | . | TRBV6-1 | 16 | TGTGCCAGCAGTGAAGCAGTAGTCGGGGGTGGCACTGAAGCTTTCTTT | CASSEAVVGGGTEAFF
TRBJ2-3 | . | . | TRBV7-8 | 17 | TGTGCCAGCAGCTCTCGACTAGAATACCCCTACACAGATACGCAGTATTTT | CASSSRLEYPYTDTQYF
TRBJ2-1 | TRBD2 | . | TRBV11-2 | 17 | TGTGCCAGCAGCTTCTTGGGGCTAGCGGACTCCTACAATGAGCAGTTCTTC | CASSFLGLADSYNEQFF
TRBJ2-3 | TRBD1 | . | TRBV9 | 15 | TGTGCCAGCAGCGGCCGACAGGGGATCGCAGATACGCAGTATTTT | CASSGRQGIADTQYF
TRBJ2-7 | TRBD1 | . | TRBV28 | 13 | TGTGCCAGCAGCCTAGGGGGCTTTGGCGAGCAGTACTTC | CASSLGGFGEQYF
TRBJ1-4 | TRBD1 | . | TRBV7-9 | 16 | TGTGCCAGCAGTCATACCCGGGACAGAAATAATGAAAAACTGTTTTTT | CASSHTRDRNNEKLFF
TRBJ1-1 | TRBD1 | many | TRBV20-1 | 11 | TGCAGTGCTACACAGGGGGCTGAAGCTTTCTTT | CSATQGAEAFF
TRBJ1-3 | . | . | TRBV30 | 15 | TGTGCCTGGAGCCTCGACAGGACCTCTGGAAACACCATATATTTT | CAWSLDRTSGNTIYF
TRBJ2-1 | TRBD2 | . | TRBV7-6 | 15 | TGTGCCAGCAGCTTATCGGCTAGCGGCTACAATGAGCAGTTCTTC | CASSLSASGYNEQFF
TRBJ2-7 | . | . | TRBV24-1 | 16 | TGTGCCACCAGTGATTTGGCCTTTTGGGGCTCCCACGAGCAGTACTTC | CATSDLAFWGSHEQYF